The table lists the clone carrying this TCR beta chain with many counts. The TCRbeta library incorporated unique molecular identifiers. TCRdb re-called the PCR reads through MiXCR, storing one row per CDR3 protein. Of 150,000 to 250,000 distinct CDR3 sequences listed, roughly 15% were seen once; the top ten hold roughly 13%. This CDR3 is 15 amino acids long. The germline gives CDR1 SGHVS, CDR2 FQNEAQ. V lost 3 bases and J lost 6, with 18 bases in between. The data originate from a study of T-cell reconstitution after alpha-beta-depleted transplantation in children. This chain joins TRBV7-8 and TRBJ2-7; TRBD1 is a possible D gene (5 bases). The TCR originated in a human donor who donated a stem cell graft to a child with acute lymphoblastic leukemia. The sample consisted of PBMCs from the stem cell graft donor, taken from the stem cell graft. The CDR3 loop is CASSFFRDQRGEQYF. CDR3 coding DNA: TGTGCCAGCAGCTTCTTTAGGGATCAAAGGGGCGAGCAGTACTTC.